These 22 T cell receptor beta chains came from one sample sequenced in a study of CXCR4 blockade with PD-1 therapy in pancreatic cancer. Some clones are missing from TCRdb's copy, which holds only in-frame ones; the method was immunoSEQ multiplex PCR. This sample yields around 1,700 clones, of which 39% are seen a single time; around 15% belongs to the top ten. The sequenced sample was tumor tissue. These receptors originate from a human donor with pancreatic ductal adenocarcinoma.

The CDR3 coding sequence is TGTGCCAGCAGTTACTCGGGACTAGCGGGCAGGGTGGCGTTCTTC. This translates into CASSYSGLAGRVAFF. V gene TRBV6-8 combines with J gene TRBJ2-1, with TRBD2 identical over 12 bases. Losses at the gene ends were 0 bases for V and 15 bases for J; bases not matched to a gene: 9. Germline assignment: CDR1 MNHGY and CDR2 SAAAGT. The CDR3 spans 15 residues.

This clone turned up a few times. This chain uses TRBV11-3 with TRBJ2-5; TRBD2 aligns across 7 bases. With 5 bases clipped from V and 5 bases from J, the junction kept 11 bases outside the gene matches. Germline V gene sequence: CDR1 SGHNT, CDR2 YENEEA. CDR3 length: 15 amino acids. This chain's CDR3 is CASSPPGRGFETQYF. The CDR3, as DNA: TGTGCCAGCAGCCCACCGGGGCGGGGGTTCGAGACCCAGTACTTC.

The CDR3 reads CASKSSGSRKQYF. The CDR3 DNA reads as TGTGCCAGTAAATCTAGCGGGAGTCGGAAGCAGTACTTC. The rearrangement joins TRBV19 to TRBJ2-7; TRBD2 matches 10 bases. The CDR3 length is 13 residues. Germline assignment: CDR1 LNHDA and CDR2 SQIVND (reference sequence). V lost 7 bases and J lost 8; bases outside the gene matches: 8.

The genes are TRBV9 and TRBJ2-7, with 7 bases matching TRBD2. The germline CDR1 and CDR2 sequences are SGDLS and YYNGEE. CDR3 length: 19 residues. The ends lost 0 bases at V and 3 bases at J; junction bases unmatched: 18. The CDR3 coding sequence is TGTGCCAGCAGCGTAGAGAAGGGGATGTCGGCGGGGGTTGGCTACGAGCAGTACTTC. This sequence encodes CASSVEKGMSAGVGYEQYF.

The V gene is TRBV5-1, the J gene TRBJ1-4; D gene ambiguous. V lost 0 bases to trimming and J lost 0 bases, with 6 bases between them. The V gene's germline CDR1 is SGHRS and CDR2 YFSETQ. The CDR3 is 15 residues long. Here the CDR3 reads CASSLGSSTNEKLFF. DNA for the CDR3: TGCGCCAGCAGCTTGGGATCTTCAACTAATGAAAAACTGTTTTTT.

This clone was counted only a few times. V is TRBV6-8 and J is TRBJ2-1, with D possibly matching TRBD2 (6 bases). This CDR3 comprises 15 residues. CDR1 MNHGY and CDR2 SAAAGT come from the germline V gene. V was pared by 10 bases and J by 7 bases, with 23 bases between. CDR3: CAIRANRDLENEQFF. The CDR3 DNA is TGTGCCATCAGGGCCAACCGGGACTTGGAAAATGAGCAGTTCTTC.

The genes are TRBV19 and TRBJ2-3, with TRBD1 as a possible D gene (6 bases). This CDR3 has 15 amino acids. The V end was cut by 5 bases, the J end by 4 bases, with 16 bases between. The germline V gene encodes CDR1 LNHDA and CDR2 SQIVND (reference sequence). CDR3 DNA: TGTGCCAGTAGTTCACAGGGATTCAGGGCAGATACGCAGTATTTT. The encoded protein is CASSSQGFRADTQYF.

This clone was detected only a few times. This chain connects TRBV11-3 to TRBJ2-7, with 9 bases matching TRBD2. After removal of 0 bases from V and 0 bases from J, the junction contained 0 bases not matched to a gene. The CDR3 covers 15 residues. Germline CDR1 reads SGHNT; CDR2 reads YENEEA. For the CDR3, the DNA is TGTGCCAGCAGCTTAGAAGCGGGGGGCTCCTACGAGCAGTACTTC. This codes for CASSLEAGGSYEQYF.

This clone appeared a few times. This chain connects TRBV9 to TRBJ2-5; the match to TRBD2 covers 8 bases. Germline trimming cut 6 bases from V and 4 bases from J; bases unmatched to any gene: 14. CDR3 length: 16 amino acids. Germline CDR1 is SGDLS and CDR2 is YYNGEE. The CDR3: CASTLGSGGRGETQYF. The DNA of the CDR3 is TGTGCCAGCACCCTCGGCAGCGGGGGCCGGGGAGAGACCCAGTACTTC.

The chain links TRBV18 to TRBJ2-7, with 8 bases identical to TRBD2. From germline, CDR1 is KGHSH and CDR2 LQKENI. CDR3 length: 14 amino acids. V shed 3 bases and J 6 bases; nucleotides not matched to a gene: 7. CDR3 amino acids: CASSPSGGSGEQYF. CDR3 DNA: TGTGCCAGCTCACCCAGCGGGGGATCGGGCGAGCAGTACTTC. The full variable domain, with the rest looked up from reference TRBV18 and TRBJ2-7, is NAGVMQNPRHLVRRRGQEARLRCSPMKGHSHVYWYRQLPEEGLKFMVYLQKENIIDESGMPKERFSAEFPKEGPSILRIQQVVRGDSAAYFCASSPSGGSGEQYFGPGTRLTVT.

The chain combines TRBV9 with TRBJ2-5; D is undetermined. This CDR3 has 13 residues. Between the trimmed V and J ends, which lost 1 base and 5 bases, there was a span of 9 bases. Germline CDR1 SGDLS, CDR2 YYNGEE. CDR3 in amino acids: CASSVRSRETQYF. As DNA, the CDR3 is TGTGCCAGCAGCGTAAGGTCAAGGGAGACCCAGTACTTC.

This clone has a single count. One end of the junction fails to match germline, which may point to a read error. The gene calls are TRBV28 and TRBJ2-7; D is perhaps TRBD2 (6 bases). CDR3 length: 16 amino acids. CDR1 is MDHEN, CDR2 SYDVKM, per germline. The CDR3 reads CANSSPSSGWEYEQYF. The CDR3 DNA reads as TGTGCCAACAGTTCCCCGAGTAGCGGCTGGGAATACGAGCAGTACTTC.

CDR3 sequence reads: CASSIQGAAQPQHF. CDR3 DNA: TGTGCCAGTAGTATCCAGGGGGCTGCTCAGCCCCAGCATTTT. V is TRBV19 and J is TRBJ1-5; TRBD1 matches 8 bases. The CDR3 runs to 14 residues. The junction had 4 bases not matched to a gene; V was cut back by 3 bases and J by 6 bases. Germline V gives CDR1 LNHDA, CDR2 SQIVND (reference sequence).

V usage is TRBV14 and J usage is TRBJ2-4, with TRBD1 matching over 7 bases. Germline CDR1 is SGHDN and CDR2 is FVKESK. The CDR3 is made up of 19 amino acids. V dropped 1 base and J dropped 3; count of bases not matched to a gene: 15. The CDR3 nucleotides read TGTGCCAGCAGCCAAGGACAGGGATGGGGTTCTCTGGACAAAAACATTCAGTACTTC. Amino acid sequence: CASSQGQGWGSLDKNIQYF.

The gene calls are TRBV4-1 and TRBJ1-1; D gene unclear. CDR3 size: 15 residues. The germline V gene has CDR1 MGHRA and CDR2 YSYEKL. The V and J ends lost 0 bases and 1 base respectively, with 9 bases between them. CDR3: CASSQEETWNTEAFF. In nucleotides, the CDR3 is TGCGCCAGCAGCCAAGAGGAAACTTGGAACACTGAAGCTTTCTTT.

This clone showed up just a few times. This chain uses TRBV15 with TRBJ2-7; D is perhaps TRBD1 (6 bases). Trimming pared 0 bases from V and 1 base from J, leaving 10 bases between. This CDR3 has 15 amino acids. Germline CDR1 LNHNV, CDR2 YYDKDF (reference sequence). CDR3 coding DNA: TGTGCCACCAGCAGAGATGCCGACAGGTCCTACGAGCAGTACTTC. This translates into CATSRDADRSYEQYF.

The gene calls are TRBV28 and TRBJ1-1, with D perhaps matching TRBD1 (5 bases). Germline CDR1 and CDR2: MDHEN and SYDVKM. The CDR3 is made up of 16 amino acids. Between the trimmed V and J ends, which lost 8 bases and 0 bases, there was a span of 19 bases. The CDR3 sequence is CASLGATLLLNTEAFF. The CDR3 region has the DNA TGTGCCAGCCTCGGGGCCACATTGCTTTTGAACACTGAAGCTTTCTTT.

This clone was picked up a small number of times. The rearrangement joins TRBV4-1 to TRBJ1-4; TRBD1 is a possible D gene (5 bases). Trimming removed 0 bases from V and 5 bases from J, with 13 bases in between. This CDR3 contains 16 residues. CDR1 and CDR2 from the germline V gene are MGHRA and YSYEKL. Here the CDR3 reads CASSQDLEGMNEKLFF. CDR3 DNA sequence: TGCGCCAGCAGCCAAGATTTGGAGGGGATGAATGAAAAACTGTTTTTT.

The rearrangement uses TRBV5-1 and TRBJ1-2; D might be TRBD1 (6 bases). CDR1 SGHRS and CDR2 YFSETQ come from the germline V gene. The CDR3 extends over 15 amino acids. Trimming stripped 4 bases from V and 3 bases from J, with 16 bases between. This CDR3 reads CASSTIQGNDYGYTF. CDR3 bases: TGCGCCAGCAGCACCATACAGGGCAATGACTATGGCTACACCTTC.

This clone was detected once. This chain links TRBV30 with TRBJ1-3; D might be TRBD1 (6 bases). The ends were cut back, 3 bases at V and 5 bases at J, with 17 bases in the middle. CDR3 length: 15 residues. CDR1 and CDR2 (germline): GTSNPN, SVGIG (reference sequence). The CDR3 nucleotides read TGTGCCTGGAGCGCCGGGGGGGCATGGAGAAACACCATATATTTT. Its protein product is CAWSAGGAWRNTIYF.

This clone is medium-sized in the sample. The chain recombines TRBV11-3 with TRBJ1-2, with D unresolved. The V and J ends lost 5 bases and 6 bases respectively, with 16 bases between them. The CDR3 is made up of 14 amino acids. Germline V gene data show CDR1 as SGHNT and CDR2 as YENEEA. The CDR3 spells CASSQVVGSDGYTF. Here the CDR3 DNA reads TGTGCCAGCAGCCAGGTCGTCGGATCTGATGGCTACACCTTC. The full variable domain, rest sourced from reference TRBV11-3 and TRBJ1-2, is EAGVVQSPRYKIIEKKQPVAFWCNPISGHNTLYWYLQNLGQGPELLIRYENEEAVDDSQLPKDRFSAERLKGVDSTLKIQPAELGDSAVYLCASSQVVGSDGYTFGSGTRLTVV.

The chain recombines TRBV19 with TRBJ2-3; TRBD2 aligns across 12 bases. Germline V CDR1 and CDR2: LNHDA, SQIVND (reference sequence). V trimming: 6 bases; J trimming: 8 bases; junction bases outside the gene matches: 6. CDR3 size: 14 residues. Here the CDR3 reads CASSILAGGSTQYF. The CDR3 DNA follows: TGTGCCAGTAGCATTCTAGCGGGAGGGTCTACGCAGTATTTT.